Detailed here is one T cell receptor (beta chain). The data were obtained in a study of blood T cell repertoires in COVID-19. The ends were cut back, 1 base at V and 0 bases at J, with 6 bases in the middle. The V gene's germline CDR1 is SQVTM and CDR2 ANQGSEA. This CDR3 comprises 13 residues. TCRdb keeps only in-frame clones here, not all; method: immunoSEQ multiplex PCR. The sample has a few hundred thousand clones, approximately 87% seen once; the top ten hold approximately 6.2%. V and J are TRBV29-1 and TRBJ1-1; the D is unclear. The sequenced sample consisted of peripheral blood. This TCR was recovered from a man in his 60s who had recovered from COVID-19. CDR3 region: CSVEGQMNTEAFF. The CDR3 nucleotides read TGCAGCGTTGAAGGGCAGATGAACACTGAAGCTTTCTTT.